The rows below give T cell receptor beta chains drawn from one sample of a study of radiation and T cells in renal cell carcinoma. Clones were sequenced by immunoSEQ multiplex PCR, and TCRdb holds only the in-frame ones, with some missing. The sample includes 100,000 to 150,000 clones, about four fifths of them seen just once. Sequences were derived from blood, sampled from a patient whose treatment included radiotherapy and nephrectomy. Receptors were obtained from a man aged 45-60 years with renal cell carcinoma. Each CDR3 is given with its conserved first and last residue. A D gene is named only where the DNA matches it firmly. Some rows mark clone size as missing; the rest say once, few, many or name a class of expanded clone.

.	TRBV6-5	TRBJ1-2	.	TGTGCCAGCAGGTCCGGGTCCGCGAAAAGGGGCTACACCTTC	CASRSGSAKRGYTF
TRBD2	TRBV6-4	TRBJ2-1	.	TGTGCCAGCAGTGATTTACTAGCGGGAGCTTACAATGAGCAGTTCTTC	CASSDLLAGAYNEQFF
.	TRBV7-3	TRBJ2-2	.	TGTGCCAGCAGCTTAACGTCCCCCGGGAAGAACACCGGGGAGCTGTTTTTT	CASSLTSPGKNTGELFF
.	TRBV19	TRBJ2-1	.	TGTGCCAGTAGTAGGGCAGGGTTAGGGTACAATGAGCAGTTCTTC	CASSRAGLGYNEQFF
.	TRBV30	TRBJ1-1	few	TGTGCCTGGAGTGGCGGGCCTGAAGCTTTCTTT	CAWSGGPEAFF
.	TRBV29-1	TRBJ2-1	few	TGCAGCGTTGAGCCCTCAGGCGATGAGCAGTTCTTC	CSVEPSGDEQFF
.	TRBV19	TRBJ2-5	.	TGTGCCAGTAGTGCAGGGGATACGGAGACCCAGTACTTC	CASSAGDTETQYF
.	TRBV6-6	TRBJ2-3	.	TGTGCCAGCAGTCCTCCCCCGACAGATACGCAGTATTTT	CASSPPPTDTQYF
TRBD2	TRBV18	TRBJ2-7	.	TGTGCCAGCTCATCAGCGGGAAACTCCTACGAGCAGTACTTC	CASSSAGNSYEQYF
TRBD2	TRBV28	TRBJ2-3	.	TGTGCCTGCGCCTGGACTAGCGGGGGGGGCACAGATACGCAGTATTTT	CACAWTSGGGTDTQYF
.	TRBV7-2	TRBJ2-3	once	TGTGCCAGCAGCTTCATGAGACACACAGATACGCAGTATTTT	CASSFMRHTDTQYF
.	TRBV6-5	TRBJ2-5	.	TGTGCCAGCAGTTACCAATCGGCAGCTCAAGAGACCCAGTACTTC	CASSYQSAAQETQYF
.	TRBV30	TRBJ2-2	.	TGTGCCTGGAGTGTACAGCACACCGGGGAGCTGTTTTTT	CAWSVQHTGELFF
.	TRBV7-2	TRBJ1-1	.	TGTGCCAGCAGCTTATGGTCGAACACTGAAGCTTTCTTT	CASSLWSNTEAFF
.	TRBV4-1	TRBJ1-5	.	TGCGCCAGCAGCCGGGGCCCCAACAGGGAAGTAAGTAATCAGCCCCAGCATTTT	CASSRGPNREVSNQPQHF
.	TRBV7-8	TRBJ2-7	.	TGTGCCAGCAGCTTAGCGCTGGGAGGCGCCTACGAGCAGTACTTC	CASSLALGGAYEQYF
.	TRBV7-2	TRBJ1-2	few	TGTGCCAGCAGCTCAGGACATGGCTACGGCTACACCTTC	CASSSGHGYGYTF
TRBD2	TRBV19	TRBJ2-1	.	TGTGCCAGTAGTATAGGGGGTAGCGGGACCTACAATGAGCAGTTCTTC	CASSIGGSGTYNEQFF
.	TRBV18	TRBJ2-5	.	TGTGCCAGCTCACTCGGAGGGTATGCATTAGAGACCCAGTACTTC	CASSLGGYALETQYF
TRBD1	TRBV2	TRBJ1-3	many	TGTGCCAGCAGTACAGGGGGACATTCTGGAAACACCATATATTTT	CASSTGGHSGNTIYF
.	TRBV7-8	TRBJ2-1	.	TGTGCCAGCAGCCGGGCGGGGGCCTCCTACAATGAGCAGTTCTTC	CASSRAGASYNEQFF
.	TRBV6-1	TRBJ2-5	.	TGTGCCAGCATAAGGGGGGCTGATGAGACCCAGTACTTC	CASIRGADETQYF
TRBD2	TRBV5-1	TRBJ2-3	.	TGCGCCAGCAGCTTGGGCGTAGCGGGGACTAGCACAGATACGCAGTATTTT	CASSLGVAGTSTDTQYF
TRBD1	TRBV5-1	TRBJ2-7	many	TGCGCCAGCAGCTTCGGGGACAGGGGGTTGGAAGAGCAGTACTTC	CASSFGDRGLEEQYF
.	TRBV27	TRBJ2-2	.	TGTGCCAGCAGTCCCCGACGGATTAACACCGGGGAGCTGTTTTTT	CASSPRRINTGELFF
.	TRBV2	TRBJ1-4	.	TGTGCCGGCGGGACTAAACCAAGTGAAAAACTGTTTTTT	CAGGTKPSEKLFF
TRBD1	TRBV5-1	TRBJ1-2	.	TGCGCCAGCAGCTTGTACGGTACAGGGGGCTCGTCTAACTATGGCTACACCTTC	CASSLYGTGGSSNYGYTF
TRBD1	TRBV6-1	TRBJ1-5	.	TGTGCCAGCAGTGAAGGCTTCGACAGGGGTCCCAATCAGCCCCAGCATTTT	CASSEGFDRGPNQPQHF
TRBD1	TRBV6-5	TRBJ2-7	.	TGTGCCAGCAGCTGGTCCGGGACAGAGAGCTACGAGCAGTACTTC	CASSWSGTESYEQYF
.	TRBV19	TRBJ1-5	few	TGTGCCAGTAGTATATGGTCAGGGGGCAATCAGCCCCAGCATTTT	CASSIWSGGNQPQHF
.	TRBV5-6	TRBJ2-2	.	TGTGCCAGCAGCTTTTTTGGACCAAACACCGGGGAGCTGTTTTTT	CASSFFGPNTGELFF
.	TRBV2	TRBJ2-7	.	TGTGCCAGCAGTGAAGGCGGACAAAAAGCCTACGAGCAGTACTTC	CASSEGGQKAYEQYF
.	TRBV5-1	TRBJ2-1	few	TGCGCCAGCAGCTTGGTCGGCGGGGCTAACTACAATGAGCAGTTCTTC	CASSLVGGANYNEQFF
.	TRBV25-1	TRBJ2-7	.	TGTGCCAGCAGTGGCTACGAGCAGTACTTC	CASSGYEQYF
.	TRBV6-5	TRBJ2-7	.	TGTGCCAGCAGTTACTCAGGGTATTCCGACGAGCAGTACTTC	CASSYSGYSDEQYF
.	TRBV6-1	TRBJ2-7	once	TGTGCCAGCACCCCGATTGGGAACACATACGAGCAGTACTTC	CASTPIGNTYEQYF
.	TRBV5-1	TRBJ1-1	.	TGCGCCAGCAGCTTGGGACAGGAGACCTTTAACACTGAAGCTTTCTTT	CASSLGQETFNTEAFF